This T cell receptor (beta chain) is from a study of Graves' ophthalmopathy and Graves' hyperthyroidism. Study-wide results and limits: The model reached around 64% sensitivity and roughly 72% specificity for predicting ophthalmopathy progression. The 13-signature model separated ophthalmopathy from stable hyperthyroidism at roughly 90% sensitivity and 80% to 84% specificity.

Amplifying from RNA transcripts, the study obtained TCR beta CDR3 regions. RT-PCR with HTBI primers came first, then second-round multiplex PCR. TCRdb redid the calling of the multiplex PCR reads with MiXCR, one entry per CDR3 protein. The repertoire holds about 500,000 distinct CDR3 sequences, with approximately 15% as singletons. The CDR3 loop spans 14 amino acids. V lost 9 bases, J lost 7 bases, and 14 bases stayed unmatched. This clonotype has only a few counts. The antigen is unknown. Because the CDR3 is missing its conserved closing phenylalanine or tryptophan, this is likely a read error. The chain recombines TRBV12-3 or TRBV12-4 with TRBJ1-2, with 7 positions matching TRBD1. The sequence was obtained from a woman younger than 45 with Graves' ophthalmopathy. The sequenced sample consisted of blood. Here the CDR3 reads CASRRGDSISGYTL. CDR3 DNA: TGTGCCAGTAGACGCGGGGACAGCATCTCTGGCTACACCCTC.